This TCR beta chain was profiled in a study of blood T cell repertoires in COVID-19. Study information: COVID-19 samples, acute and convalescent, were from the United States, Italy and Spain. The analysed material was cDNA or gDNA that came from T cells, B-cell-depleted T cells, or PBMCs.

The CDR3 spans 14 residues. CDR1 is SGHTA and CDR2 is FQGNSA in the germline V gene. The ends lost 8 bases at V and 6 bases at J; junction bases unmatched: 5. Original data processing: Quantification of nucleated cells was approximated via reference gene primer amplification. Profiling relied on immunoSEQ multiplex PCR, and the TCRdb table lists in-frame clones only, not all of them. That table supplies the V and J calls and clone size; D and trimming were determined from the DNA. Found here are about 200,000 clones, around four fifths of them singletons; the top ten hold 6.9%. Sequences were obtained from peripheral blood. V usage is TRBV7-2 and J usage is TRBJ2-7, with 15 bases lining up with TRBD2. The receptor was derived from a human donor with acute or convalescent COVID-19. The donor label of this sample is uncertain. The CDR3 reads CASLRGLAGGEQYF. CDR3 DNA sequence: TGTGCCAGCTTAAGGGGACTAGCGGGAGGCGAGCAGTACTTC.